These 29 T cell receptor beta chains came from one sample sequenced in a study of T-cell memory formation after mild COVID-19. TCRdb passed the 5' RACE reads through MiXCR, listing each CDR3 protein once. The sample yields roughly 510,000 distinct CDR3 sequences, around 15% seen once. Material for sequencing was PBMCs or a T cell subset sorted from them (not recorded which). The receptors here all came from an adult woman who had mild COVID-19 (a few samples of this study predate the infection). Cell type and time point are not known.

The chain combines TRBV4-3 with TRBJ2-2; either TRBD1 or TRBD2 may supply D (5 bases each). Trimming cost V 8 bases and J 8 bases, with 15 bases left between them. Germline values: CDR1 LGHNA, CDR2 YSLEER. The CDR3 is 13 amino acids. CDR3 amino acids: CASAWDDGGELFF. DNA for the CDR3: TGCGCCAGCGCATGGGACGACGGGGGGGAGCTGTTTTTT.

There are a few counts of this clonotype. The chain uses TRBV3-1 and TRBJ2-5; perhaps TRBD2 as D (5 bases). Germline values: CDR1 LGHDT, CDR2 YNNKEL (reference sequence). The V end lost 4 bases, the J end lost 5 bases, and 11 bases lay between the germline ends. This CDR3 spans 13 amino acids. The CDR3 region is CASSRGTRETQYF. In nucleotides, the CDR3 is TGTGCCAGCAGCCGGGGAACTAGGGAGACCCAGTACTTC.

J is TRBJ1-6 and V is TRBV5-1, with 9 bases identical to TRBD1. The germline V gene encodes CDR1 SGHRS and CDR2 YFSETQ. CDR3 length: 14 residues. With 4 bases clipped from V and 11 bases from J, the junction kept 7 bases outside the gene matches. In DNA, the CDR3 is TGCGCCAGCAGCACCGGACAGGGGTCTCCACCCCTCCACTTT. This encodes CASSTGQGSPPLHF. The whole variable domain, remainder taken from reference TRBV5-1 and TRBJ1-6, is KAGVTQTPRYLIKTRGQQVTLSCSPISGHRSVSWYQQTPGQGLQFLFEYFSETQRNKGNFPGRFSGRQFSNSRSEMNVSTLELGDSALYLCASSTGQGSPPLHFGNGTRLTVT.

V usage is TRBV5-1 and J usage is TRBJ2-3; unclear D gene. V lost 6 bases to trimming and J lost 5 bases, with 13 bases between them. The CDR3 is made up of 13 amino acids. Germline assignment: CDR1 SGHRS and CDR2 YFSETQ. CDR3 DNA: TGCGCCAGCACCCTGAAGTCAGGAGATACGCAGTATTTT. Translation gives CASTLKSGDTQYF.

This clonotype was detected only a few times. The V call is TRBV7-2, the J call TRBJ1-5; unclear D gene. Germline CDR1 and CDR2: SGHTA and FQGNSA. The V and J ends lost 0 bases and 4 bases respectively, with 7 bases between them. There are 14 residues in the CDR3. The CDR3 is CASSLAVRNQPQHF. The CDR3 nucleotides read TGTGCCAGCAGCTTAGCGGTCAGGAATCAGCCCCAGCATTTT.

The table lists this clonotype with a few counts. The rearrangement links TRBV7-8 to TRBJ2-1; 9 nucleotides line up with TRBD2. The CDR3 has 14 residues. V shed 5 bases and J 9 bases; nucleotides not matched to a gene: 8. CDR1 and CDR2 from the germline V gene are SGHVS and FQNEAQ. CDR3 sequence: CASSPSGMGGEQFF. The CDR3 DNA is TGTGCCAGCAGCCCTAGCGGGATGGGGGGTGAGCAGTTCTTC.

The sample holds a few counts of this clonotype. The rearrangement joins TRBV7-7 to TRBJ2-5; D possibly matches TRBD1 or TRBD2 (6 bases each). This CDR3 is 16 amino acids long. The V gene lost 5 bases and the J gene lost 4 bases, with 20 bases spanning the gap. Germline V lookup: CDR1 SSHAT, CDR2 FNYEAQ (reference sequence). The CDR3 is CASSLLSRGPGETQYF. CDR3 in DNA: TGTGCCAGCAGCCTACTAAGCCGGGGGCCGGGAGAGACCCAGTACTTC.

V gene TRBV15 combines with J gene TRBJ1-1; D is ambiguous. Trimming cost V 2 bases and J 11 bases, with 18 bases left between them. This CDR3 is built from 14 residues. From germline, CDR1 is LNHNV and CDR2 YYDKDF (reference sequence). As DNA, the CDR3 is TGTGCCACCAGCAGATACGCCAGCCCGGGTGGGGCTTTCTTT. It is translated as CATSRYASPGGAFF.

This clonotype came up a few times. This chain connects TRBV10-3 to TRBJ1-2, with D hard to call. The V end lost 2 bases, the J end lost 0 bases, and 13 bases lay between the germline ends. CDR3 length: 16 residues. CDR1 ENHRY and CDR2 SYGVKD come from the germline V gene. The CDR3 DNA sequence: TGTGCCATCAGTGAGAGGGTAACAATTCCTAACTATGGCTACACCTTC. Translation: CAISERVTIPNYGYTF.

This clonotype was seen only a few times. The chain uses TRBV12-3 or TRBV12-4 and TRBJ2-7; 8 positions agree with TRBD1. CDR3 size: 15 residues. Losses at the gene ends were 5 bases for V and 2 bases for J; bases not matched to a gene: 8. The CDR3 sequence: CASSPPDRAAYEQYF. The CDR3 nucleotides read TGTGCCAGCAGTCCCCCGGACAGGGCGGCCTACGAGCAGTACTTC.

This chain links TRBV5-1 with TRBJ1-2; D ambiguous. Germline CDR1 and CDR2: SGHRS and YFSETQ. CDR3 length: 15 amino acids. V dropped 4 bases and J dropped 0 bases, with 13 bases sitting between them. The CDR3 region is CASSATVKANYGYTF. CDR3 nucleotide sequence: TGCGCCAGCAGCGCCACAGTGAAGGCTAACTATGGCTACACCTTC.

There are a few counts of this clonotype. The chain couples TRBV24-1 to TRBJ2-1; perhaps TRBD1 as D (6 bases). This CDR3 region has 15 residues. Germline CDR1 and CDR2: KGHDR and SFDVKD. V was shortened by 4 bases and J by 7 bases, with 16 bases between the two germline ends. This chain's CDR3 is CATSDRVGARNEQFF. CDR3 bases: TGTGCCACCAGTGACCGGGTGGGGGCAAGGAATGAGCAGTTCTTC.

This clonotype occurred once. The chain couples TRBV15 to TRBJ1-1; 7 nucleotides align to TRBD1. V lost 5 bases and J lost 11; bases outside the gene matches: 11. The CDR3 contains 13 residues. Per the germline V gene, CDR1 is LNHNV and CDR2 is YYDKDF (reference sequence). CDR3 coding DNA: TGTGCCACCAGCCACCGTGGGGGACAGAGGGCTTTCTTT. It is translated as CATSHRGGQRAFF.

The J gene is TRBJ2-6, the V gene TRBV7-9; 7 bases match TRBD1. V was pared by 5 bases and J by 11 bases, with 9 bases of the junction left unmatched. The CDR3 covers 14 residues. Germline loops: CDR1 SEHNR, CDR2 FQNEAQ (reference sequence). As DNA, the CDR3 is TGTGCCAGCAGCCTTGGGACAGCGGCTGACGTCCTGACTTTC. Amino acids: CASSLGTAADVLTF.

This clonotype was seen at least ten times. This chain links TRBV28 with TRBJ2-5; 12 nucleotides match TRBD2. Per germline, CDR1 MDHEN and CDR2 SYDVKM. V shed 8 bases, J shed 4 bases, and the junction held 11 bases outside the gene matches. The CDR3 loop spans 16 amino acids. CDR3 nucleotides: TGTGCCAGCCTGACTCCCTCTAGCGGGAGGGGAGAGACCCAGTACTTC. Protein sequence: CASLTPSSGRGETQYF.

This clonotype was seen many times. Here the CDR3 reads CASSEGLGGTDKNIQYF. CDR3 nucleotides: TGTGCCAGCAGTGAGGGTTTGGGTGGGACAGACAAAAACATTCAGTACTTC. The chain employs TRBV12-3 or TRBV12-4 and TRBJ2-4; 7 bases map to TRBD1. The V segment lost 5 bases and the J segment 3 bases; nucleotides outside the gene matches: 13. The CDR3 sequence is 17 residues long.

There are a few counts of this clonotype. This sequence joins TRBV29-1 and TRBJ2-7; 9 nucleotides line up with TRBD1. The ends lost 1 base at V and 3 bases at J; junction bases unmatched: 7. Germline V gene sequence: CDR1 SQVTM, CDR2 ANQGSEA. The CDR3 is made up of 15 amino acids. The CDR3 sequence is CSVEASGTGLYEQYF. The CDR3 DNA reads TGCAGCGTTGAAGCCTCTGGGACAGGGCTCTACGAGCAGTACTTC.

The chain employs TRBV11-2 and TRBJ2-5, with D unclear. CDR3 length: 14 amino acids. Germline V gene lookup returns CDR1 SGHAT and CDR2 FQNNGV. The V end was cut by 1 base, the J end by 4 bases, with 10 bases between. The chain's CDR3 is CASSLGRSVETQYF. CDR3 nucleotide sequence: TGTGCCAGCAGCTTAGGAAGAAGCGTAGAGACCCAGTACTTC.

The rearrangement joins TRBV4-2 to TRBJ2-1, with D possibly matching TRBD2 (6 bases). Per germline, CDR1 LGHNA and CDR2 YNFKEQ. The V gene lost 0 bases and the J gene lost 10 bases, with 10 bases spanning the gap. The CDR3 sequence is 13 residues long. The chain's CDR3 is CASSQDWGLEQFF. DNA for the CDR3: TGTGCCAGCAGCCAAGATTGGGGACTCGAGCAGTTCTTC.

The rearrangement joins TRBV5-1 to TRBJ2-5; 7 bases map to TRBD1. The CDR3 is 15 amino acids. After removal of 0 bases from V and 4 bases from J, the junction contained 6 bases not matched to a gene. CDR1 and CDR2 from the germline V gene are SGHRS and YFSETQ. The CDR3 nucleotides are TGCGCCAGCAGCTTGGGACCAGGACAGGTAGAGACCCAGTACTTC. It encodes CASSLGPGQVETQYF.

This clonotype was seen only a few times. The V and J genes are TRBV7-3 and TRBJ2-1; TRBD2 might be the D (6 bases). CDR3 size: 15 residues. From germline, CDR1 is SGHTA and CDR2 FQGTGA. V lost 6 bases and J 3 bases, leaving 15 bases between the germline ends. The CDR3 sequence is CASSVEAGFYNEQFF. CDR3 nucleotides: TGTGCCAGCAGTGTGGAGGCGGGGTTCTACAATGAGCAGTTCTTC.

This clonotype was found many times. The genes are TRBV5-1 and TRBJ1-2; a possible D gene is TRBD1 (5 bases). The CDR3 loop spans 13 amino acids. Per the germline V gene, CDR1 is SGHRS and CDR2 is YFSETQ. V was pared by 6 bases and J by 1 base, with 10 bases between. CDR3 amino acids: CASTLGGNYGYTF. DNA of the CDR3: TGCGCCAGCACCCTTGGGGGTAACTATGGCTACACCTTC.

This clonotype occurred a few times. The chain links TRBV10-3 to TRBJ2-7, with 9 bases fitting TRBD1. The ends lost 7 bases at V and 0 bases at J; junction bases unmatched: 1. From germline, CDR1 is ENHRY and CDR2 SYGVKD. This CDR3 region has 13 residues. DNA for the CDR3: TGTGCCATCACGGGACAGGGCTCCTACGAGCAGTACTTC. Amino acids: CAITGQGSYEQYF.

This clonotype was picked up a small number of times. This sequence joins TRBV30 and TRBJ2-7; 14 bases map to TRBD2. CDR3 size: 16 residues. The germline V gene has CDR1 GTSNPN and CDR2 SVGIG (reference sequence). After removal of 4 bases from V and 5 bases from J, the junction contained 10 bases not matched to a gene. CDR3 sequence: CAWTSRGTSGSNEQYF. The CDR3 coding sequence is TGTGCCTGGACCTCTCGAGGGACTAGCGGGAGCAACGAGCAGTACTTC. The complete variable domain, with remaining parts taken from reference TRBV30 and TRBJ2-7, reads SQTIHQWPATLVQPVGSPLSLECTVEGTSNPNLYWYRQAAGRGLQLLFYSVGIGQISSEVPQNLSASRPQDRQFILSSKKLLLSDSGFYLCAWTSRGTSGSNEQYFGPGTRLTVT.

This clonotype was observed at least ten times. The chain joins TRBV5-1 to TRBJ2-7; D ambiguous. V shed 0 bases and J shed 0 bases, with 10 bases lying between them. CDR3 length equals 15 residues. Germline CDR1 and CDR2: SGHRS and YFSETQ. This CDR3 is CASSLDVQSSYEQYF. CDR3 nucleotides: TGCGCCAGCAGCTTGGATGTACAGAGCTCCTACGAGCAGTACTTC.

This clonotype was recorded many times. The chain is built from TRBV28 and TRBJ2-2, with TRBD2 matching 8 bases. Germline CDR1 is MDHEN and CDR2 is SYDVKM. The CDR3 is 15 residues long. J was trimmed by 7 bases and V by 2 bases; bases with no gene match: 6. This CDR3 is CASSLAGGSSGELFF. The CDR3 DNA follows: TGTGCCAGCAGTTTAGCGGGAGGTTCCAGCGGGGAGCTGTTTTTT.

V gene TRBV5-8 combines with J gene TRBJ2-3, with TRBD1 as a possible D gene (5 bases). V gave up 1 base and J gave up 6 bases, with 12 bases separating them. The CDR3 is 14 residues long. Germline loops: CDR1 SGHTS, CDR2 YDEGEE. The DNA of the CDR3 is TGTGCCAGCAGCTTGTTCAGGGTCGCGGATACGCAGTATTTT. Protein product: CASSLFRVADTQYF.

The CDR3 DNA reads as TGTGCTAGTGGTTCCGAGGGCCTCGCCTATGGCTACACCTTC. Its protein product is CASGSEGLAYGYTF. This chain joins TRBV12-5 and TRBJ1-2; D is unclear. V was clipped by 4 bases and J by 4 bases, with 13 bases between them. CDR1 LGHNT and CDR2 FRNRAP come from the germline V gene. The length of the CDR3 is 14 residues. The full variable domain, completed using reference TRBV12-5 and TRBJ1-2, is DARVTQTPRHKVTEMGQEVTMRCQPILGHNTVFWYRQTMMQGLELLAYFRNRAPLDDSGMPKDRFSAEMPDATLATLKIQPSEPRDSAVYFCASGSEGLAYGYTFGSGTRLTVV.

This clonotype was found many times. This sequence joins TRBV29-1 and TRBJ1-4, with TRBD1 as a possible D gene (6 bases). Between the trimmed V and J ends, which lost 0 bases and 8 bases, there was a span of 13 bases. Germline V gene sequence: CDR1 SQVTM, CDR2 ANQGSEA. This CDR3 contains 14 residues. As DNA, the CDR3 is TGCAGCGTTGAAGATCCGCGGGGGCGGGAAAAACTGTTTTTT. The encoded protein is CSVEDPRGREKLFF.